A single sample is the source of the 16 T cell receptor beta chains below, sequenced in a study of STAT3 mutations in large granular lymphocyte leukemia. Overall study results and limits: At least one immunodominant TCR beta clonotype appeared in every T-cell large granular lymphocyte leukemia patient.

Antigens for these TCRs are unknown. Sequencing used immunoSEQ multiplex PCR; TCRdb keeps in-frame clones, though not all of them. The sample holds some 17,000 clones, approximately 85% seen once. Specimen: peripheral blood mononuclear cells. All receptors come from a man aged 50-59 years with T-cell large granular lymphocyte leukemia. Some clones in this sample may be carry-over from other donors' samples.

The rearrangement joins TRBV19 to TRBJ2-5, with 7 bases aligning to TRBD2. The ends lost 1 base at V and 5 bases at J; junction bases unmatched: 22. Germline V gene lookup returns CDR1 LNHDA and CDR2 SQIVND (reference sequence). The CDR3 length is 20 residues. The CDR3 DNA follows: TGTGCCAGTAGTATAGCCCCTCGAGGTGGTAGCGGGCCTCTCGGGGAGACCCAGTACTTC. It is translated as CASSIAPRGGSGPLGETQYF.

The sample holds a few counts of this clone. J is TRBJ1-2 and V is TRBV4-1; possibly TRBD1 for D (6 bases). V dropped 1 base and J dropped 2 bases, with 11 bases sitting between them. The CDR3 covers 15 residues. CDR1 MGHRA and CDR2 YSYEKL come from the germline V gene. The CDR3 region has the DNA TGCGCCAGCAGCCAAGCCAGGGGACTAAACTATGGCTACACCTTC. It specifies CASSQARGLNYGYTF.

The chain has TRBV6-5 and TRBJ2-5, with 10 positions matching TRBD1. The CDR3 covers 14 residues. V trimming: 5 bases; J trimming: 4 bases; junction bases outside the gene matches: 4. In germline, CDR1 is MNHEY, CDR2 SVGAGI. The CDR3 reads CASSDRGLGETQYF. The CDR3 DNA sequence: TGTGCCAGCAGTGACAGGGGGCTGGGAGAGACCCAGTACTTC.

This clone was counted between two and nine times. This chain joins TRBV10-2 and TRBJ1-5; D is unclear. The germline gives CDR1 WSHSY, CDR2 SAAADI. V lost 5 bases to trimming and J lost 6 bases, with 14 bases between them. This CDR3 is built from 14 residues. In nucleotides, the CDR3 is TGCGCCAGCAGTCCGGGTTTAGTAAGTCAGCCCCAGCATTTT. Translating it yields CASSPGLVSQPQHF.

J is TRBJ1-5 and V is TRBV12-5, with D unclear. From germline, CDR1 is LGHNT and CDR2 FRNRAP. This CDR3 is built from 12 residues. V lost 7 bases, J lost 6 bases, and 10 bases lay in between. The CDR3 here is CASAPSPQPQHF. CDR3 in DNA: TGTGCTAGTGCCCCATCACCTCAGCCCCAGCATTTT.

The CDR3 DNA reads as TGTGCCAGCAGTTACGAGCGCCCTCCCAATGGCTACACCTTC. Translated, it gives CASSYERPPNGYTF. The chain carries TRBV6-5 and TRBJ1-2, with unresolved D. V lost 2 bases and J lost 6, with 13 bases in between. This CDR3 spans 14 amino acids. From germline, CDR1 is MNHEY and CDR2 SVGAGI.

V is TRBV5-6 and J is TRBJ2-5, with 12 bases fitting TRBD1. J was trimmed by 5 bases and V by 2 bases; bases with no gene match: 10. Germline V lookup: CDR1 SGHDT, CDR2 YYEEEE. This CDR3 has 17 amino acids. This CDR3 is CASSFAGTGGVGETQYF. The CDR3 DNA sequence: TGTGCCAGCAGCTTTGCCGGGACAGGGGGCGTCGGTGAGACCCAGTACTTC. Using reference TRBV5-6 and TRBJ2-5 for the parts outside the CDR3, the full variable domain is DAGVTQSPTHLIKTRGQQVTLRCSPKSGHDTVSWYQQALGQGPQFIFQYYEEEERQRGNFPDRFSGHQFPNYSSELNVNALLLGDSALYLCASSFAGTGGVGETQYFGPGTRLLVL.

This sequence joins TRBV29-1 and TRBJ2-1; TRBD2 agrees at 7 bases. The CDR3 has 15 residues. The V and J ends lost 6 bases and 3 bases, in that order; junction bases with no gene match: 11. Germline V gives CDR1 SQVTM, CDR2 ANQGSEA. CDR3 protein: CSVAGKLAYYNEQFF. CDR3 sequence (DNA): TGCAGCGTCGCGGGAAAACTAGCGTACTACAATGAGCAGTTCTTC.

The J gene is TRBJ1-3, the V gene TRBV5-6; D unresolved. The ends were cut back, 0 bases at V and 0 bases at J, with 7 bases in the middle. Germline CDR1 and CDR2: SGHDT and YYEEEE. This CDR3 region has 15 residues. The CDR3 protein is CASSLGGFSGNTIYF. CDR3 nucleotide sequence: TGTGCCAGCAGCTTGGGGGGATTCTCTGGAAACACCATATATTTT.

The rearrangement links TRBV6-5 to TRBJ2-3, with 11 bases that match TRBD2. This CDR3 region has 15 residues. Germline CDR1 MNHEY, CDR2 SVGAGI. V was clipped by 7 bases and J by 3 bases; unmatched bases: 6. CDR3 nucleotides: TGTGCCAGCAACCGGGGACTAGCGGATACAGATACGCAGTATTTT. Encoded protein: CASNRGLADTDTQYF.

The gene calls are TRBV9 and TRBJ2-2; 12 bases are a match to TRBD1. J lost 6 bases, V lost 2 bases, and 5 bases had no gene match. Germline CDR1 is SGDLS and CDR2 is YYNGEE. The CDR3 totals 16 residues. CDR3 region: CASSVTGTGGPGELFF. CDR3 nucleotides: TGTGCCAGCAGCGTCACCGGGACAGGGGGCCCCGGGGAGCTGTTTTTT. Looking up the rest from reference TRBV9 and TRBJ2-2 gives the full variable domain: DSGVTQTPKHLITATGQRVTLRCSPRSGDLSVYWYQQSLDQGLQFLIQYYNGEERAKGNILERFSAQQFPDLHSELNLSSLELGDSALYFCASSVTGTGGPGELFFGEGSRLTVL.

This chain links TRBV27 with TRBJ1-2; the D is unclear. Trimming stripped 2 bases from V and 5 bases from J, with 9 bases between. The CDR3 runs to 13 residues. The germline CDR1 and CDR2 sequences are MNHEY and SMNVEV (reference sequence). In DNA, the CDR3 is TGTGCCAGCAGTTTAGATCCCCTTTATGGCTACACCTTC. Translating it yields CASSLDPLYGYTF.

The chain joins TRBV5-5 to TRBJ1-1; D gene uncertain. Germline values: CDR1 SGHKS, CDR2 YYEKEE (reference sequence). V shed 1 base and J shed 6 bases, with 13 bases lying between them. The CDR3 is 14 amino acids. CDR3 sequence: CASSLSQLHAEAFF. The CDR3 nucleotides are TGTGCCAGCAGCTTGAGTCAACTGCACGCTGAAGCTTTCTTT.

V is TRBV15 and J is TRBJ2-3, with 9 nucleotides matching TRBD2. J lost 2 bases, V lost 2 bases, and 8 bases had no gene match. Germline CDR1 LNHNV, CDR2 YYDKDF (reference sequence). The length of the CDR3 is 17 residues. The CDR3 DNA reads TGTGCCACCAGCAGATTTCGAGCGGGGGGAGTCACAGATACGCAGTATTTT. Protein product: CATSRFRAGGVTDTQYF.

This chain connects TRBV27 to TRBJ2-3, with 7 positions matching TRBD1. The CDR3 extends over 14 amino acids. V gave up 3 bases and J gave up 0 bases; unmatched junction bases: 0. Germline V gives CDR1 MNHEY, CDR2 SMNVEV (reference sequence). CDR3 in DNA: TGTGCCAGCAGTTTGGGACAGAGCACAGATACGCAGTATTTT. This codes for CASSLGQSTDTQYF.

This rearrangement joins TRBV7-8 to TRBJ2-1, with D perhaps TRBD2 (6 bases). The V gene's germline CDR1 is SGHVS and CDR2 FQNEAQ. The CDR3 is 17 residues long. V lost 2 bases, J lost 6 bases, and 20 bases lay in between. CDR3 protein: CASSLRLSGGLGNEQFF. The CDR3 DNA is TGTGCCAGCAGCTTACGCCTAAGCGGAGGGTTGGGCAATGAGCAGTTCTTC.